The sample holds a few counts of the clone carrying this TCR beta chain. These data originate in a study of blood T cells in healthy people across ages. CDR1 and CDR2 (germline): GTSNPN, SVGIG (reference sequence). This CDR3 region has 11 residues. V lost 4 bases, J lost 9 bases, and 10 bases lay in between. Sample donors were healthy Caucasian individuals that came from Russia, aged roughly 6 to 95. Samples each had at least 6 micrograms of total RNA extracted. Using a J-beta primer mix together with a sample-barcoded 5' primer, a second PCR was run for roughly 7 to 11 cycles. TCRdb called the 5' RACE reads again in MiXCR, with one record for every CDR3 protein. The repertoire consists of over 950,000 distinct CDR3 sequences, with approximately 38% occurring once and the leading ten covering 13%.

The chain links TRBV30 to TRBJ2-1; D call uncertain. The sequence came from a man between 18 and 29 years old in good health. Sequenced sample: blood. In DNA form, the CDR3 reads TGTGCCTGGAAGGTGTATAGTGAGCAGTTCTTC. This codes for CAWKVYSEQFF.